In its sample, the clone carrying this T cell receptor beta chain was seen many times. These data originate in a study of early T cells in non-severe SARS-CoV-2 infection. Researchers tagged individual cDNA molecules with unique molecular identifiers. MiXCR, applied by TCRdb to the 5' RACE reads, yields one record per CDR3 protein. Of fewer than 100,000 distinct CDR3 sequences in the sample, about 12% are singletons; the top ten hold under 2.5%. The sample consisted of whole blood. This clonotype was obtained from an adult who was a healthcare worker with PCR-confirmed SARS-CoV-2 infection or an uninfected control (not recorded which).

CDR3 in DNA: TGCACCAGCAGCCAAAGCGGAGTCCGCGGGTCCTACAATGAGCAGTTCTTC. It codes for CTSSQSGVRGSYNEQFF. The chain uses TRBV1 and TRBJ2-1; the table assigns TRBD2, which was not confirmed against the DNA. TRBV1 is flagged as a pseudogene. CDR3 size: 17 residues.